Sequencing of this TCR beta chain was carried out in a study of cytomegalovirus exposure and HLA in healthy donors. Whole-study context: Unique TCR beta sequences numbering approximately 100 million came from 150 million to 200 million T cells in an earlier analysis.

With respect to this clone: Its antigen is unidentified.

It was with 60 Vbeta and 13 Jbeta primers that the PCR ran. Profiled with immunoSEQ multiplex PCR; TCRdb holds only in-frame clones, not every one. Of some 170,000 clones in the sample, about 71% were seen once. Study-wide results and caveats: Later, an analysis showed that TCR beta chains associated with HLA were more clonally expanded than others that were equally common. Earlier analysis yielded a pattern in which most TCR beta V segments were productive about 87% or about 30% of the time. As a later analysis revealed, the rate of TCR association differed by HLA locus, with DRB1 most and HLA-C fewest.

The sequence was collected from a woman in her thirties in good health and CMV-seronegative. Input material: PBMCs.

CDR3 sequence reads: CASSPGQGLGYEQYF. The CDR3 bases are TGTGCCAGCTCACCAGGACAGGGATTAGGCTACGAGCAGTACTTC. The V and J genes are TRBV18 and TRBJ2-7, with 8 bases identical to TRBD1. Germline V lookup: CDR1 KGHSH, CDR2 LQKENI. With 2 bases clipped from V and 3 bases from J, the junction kept 6 bases outside the gene matches. The CDR3 runs 15 residues.